The clone carrying this T cell receptor beta chain was detected only a few times. Its antigen is still unknown. The data originate from a study of STAT5B mutations in CD4+ large granular lymphocyte leukemia. Overall study results and limits: Higher CD4+ than CD8+ T-LGLL clonality might reflect small sample size.

Sequencing was at survey level. Original handling: Productive clonotypes were detectable down to 2.59 x 10-5 frequency. Libraries were prepared by immunoSEQ multiplex PCR; TCRdb keeps only in-frame clonotypes and omits some of them. From that table come the V and J calls and clone size; the DNA was used to work out D and trimming. The sample shows some 51,000 clones, about 80% of them seen only once. Sequenced input: CD4+ T cells from blood buffy coats. The sequence was collected from a human donor in good health.

CDR3 sequence reads: CATSRGPSGRAGEQYF. CDR3 bases: TGTGCCACCAGCAGAGGTCCTAGCGGGAGGGCTGGGGAGCAGTACTTC. The rearrangement joins TRBV15 to TRBJ2-7; 12 nucleotides agree with TRBD2. CDR1 and CDR2 from the germline V gene are LNHNV and YYDKDF (reference sequence). J lost 7 bases, V lost 1 base, and 8 bases had no gene match. The CDR3 runs 16 residues.